This T cell receptor (beta chain) came from a study of shared clonotypes between healthy human individuals. Points from the study as a whole: Despite large depth, rarefaction showed incomplete sorted-subset sequencing.

Selected positively for CCR7 and CD45RO-negative, naive CD8 cells excluded terminally differentiated effector memory CD45RA+ cells. The assay was immunoSEQ multiplex PCR, and TCRdb's table has in-frame clones only and misses some. The table includes over 2,000,000 clones, roughly 95% detected once. Of note for this clone: Its target is not known.

With V trimmed by 1 base and J by 4 bases, 5 bases remained unmatched. The germline gives CDR1 SGHVS, CDR2 FQNEAQ. The CDR3 loop spans 15 amino acids. What was sequenced was naive CD8+ T cells from PBMCs. The chain joins TRBV7-8 to TRBJ2-7, with 9 bases that match TRBD1. The source is a man between 18 and 35 years old in good health. Some clones in this sample may be carry-over from other donors' samples. The CDR3: CASSLVTGGLYEQYF. CDR3 DNA: TGTGCCAGCAGCTTAGTTACAGGGGGCTTATACGAGCAGTACTTC.